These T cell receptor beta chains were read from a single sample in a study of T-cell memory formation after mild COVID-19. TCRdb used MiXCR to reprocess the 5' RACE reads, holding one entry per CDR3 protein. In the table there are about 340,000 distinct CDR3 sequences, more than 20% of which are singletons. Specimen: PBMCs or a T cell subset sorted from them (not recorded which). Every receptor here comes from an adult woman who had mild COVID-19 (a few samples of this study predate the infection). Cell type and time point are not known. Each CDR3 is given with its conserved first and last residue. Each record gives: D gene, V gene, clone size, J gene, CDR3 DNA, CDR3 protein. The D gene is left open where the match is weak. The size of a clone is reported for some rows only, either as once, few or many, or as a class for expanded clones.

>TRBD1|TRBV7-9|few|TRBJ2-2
TGTGCCAGCAGCCCCAGGACAGGGGCCGGGGAGCTGTTTTTT
CASSPRTGAGELFF
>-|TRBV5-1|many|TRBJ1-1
TGCGCCAGCAGCTTGAAAGGGACACCCCCTGAAGCTTTCTTT
CASSLKGTPPEAFF
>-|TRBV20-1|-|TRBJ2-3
TGCAGTGCTAGCAGGACACGCACAGATACGCAGTATTTT
CSASRTRTDTQYF
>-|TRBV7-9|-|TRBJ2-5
TGTGCCAGCAGCAAGGACTGGGCGACCCAGTACTTC
CASSKDWATQYF
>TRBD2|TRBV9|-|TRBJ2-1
TGTGCCAGCAGCGTAACCAGCGGGAGGTTTAATGAGCAGTTCTTC
CASSVTSGRFNEQFF
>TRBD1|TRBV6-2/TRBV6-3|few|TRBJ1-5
TGTGCCAGCAGAGACGGACAGGGAGTTCAGCCCCAGCATTTT
CASRDGQGVQPQHF
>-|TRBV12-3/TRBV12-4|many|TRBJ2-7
TGTGCCAGCAGTTTGCTGTGGACGGGGCAGTACTTC
CASSLLWTGQYF
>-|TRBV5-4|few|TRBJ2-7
TGTGCCAGCAGCGGGGACCGTTCCTCCTACGAGCAGTACTTC
CASSGDRSSYEQYF
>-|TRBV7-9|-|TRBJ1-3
TGTGCCAGCACGTTCGGCTCTGGAAACACCATATATTTT
CASTFGSGNTIYF
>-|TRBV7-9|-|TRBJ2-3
TGTGCCAGCAGGGAGACAGATACGCAGTATTTT
CASRETDTQYF
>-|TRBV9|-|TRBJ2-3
TGTGCCAGCAGCCCTCGGACGGGGAATACGCAGTATTTT
CASSPRTGNTQYF
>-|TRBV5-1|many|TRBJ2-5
TGCGCCAGCAGCGAGGGACGGCCCATGGCCCAGTACTTC
CASSEGRPMAQYF
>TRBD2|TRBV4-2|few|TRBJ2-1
TGTGCCAGCACGGCCCAAGCGGGGCCCAATGAGCAGTTCTTC
CASTAQAGPNEQFF
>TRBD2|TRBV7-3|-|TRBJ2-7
TGTGCCAGCAGCGCTTCATCGGGACTAGGGCTAAACGAGCAGTACTTC
CASSASSGLGLNEQYF
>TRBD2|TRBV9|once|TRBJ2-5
TGTGCCAGCAGCGCCCTGGAGGGCGGGGGGTACGAGACCCAGTACTTC
CASSALEGGGYETQYF
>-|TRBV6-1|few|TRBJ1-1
TGTGCCAGCAGGGGGGGGCGATCCATGAACACTGAAGCTTTCTTT
CASRGGRSMNTEAFF
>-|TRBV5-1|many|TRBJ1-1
TGCGCCAGCAGCTTGGATCGGGGGATGAACACTGAAGCTTTCTTT
CASSLDRGMNTEAFF
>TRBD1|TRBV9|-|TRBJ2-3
TGTGCCAGCAGCGTAGTCGGGACAGGTACTAGCACAGATACGCAGTATTTT
CASSVVGTGTSTDTQYF
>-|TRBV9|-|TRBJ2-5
TGTGCCAGCAGCGTAGCCCCCAGACAAGAGACCCAGTACTTC
CASSVAPRQETQYF
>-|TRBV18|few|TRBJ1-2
TGTGCCAGCTCACCACTGACTAGGTCCTATGGCTACACCTTC
CASSPLTRSYGYTF
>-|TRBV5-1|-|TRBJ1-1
TGCGCCAGCAGCTTGGGGGCGCCCGGCACTGAAGCTTTCTTT
CASSLGAPGTEAFF
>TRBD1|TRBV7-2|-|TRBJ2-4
TGTGCCAGCAGCTTGGACAGGGGGACGAACATTCAGTACTTC
CASSLDRGTNIQYF
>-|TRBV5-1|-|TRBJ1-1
TGCGCCAGCAGCCCGCGGGCCGGACGGGGGAACACTGAAGCTTTCTTT
CASSPRAGRGNTEAFF
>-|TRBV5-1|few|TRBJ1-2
TGCGCCAGCAGCTTGACACGCGGCTCGTACTATGGCTACACCTTC
CASSLTRGSYYGYTF
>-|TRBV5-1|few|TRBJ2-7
TGCGCCAGCAGCTTGGACAGGGATTCCTACGAGCAGTACTTC
CASSLDRDSYEQYF
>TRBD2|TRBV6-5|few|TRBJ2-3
TGTGCCAGCAGTATATATAGCGGGAGGGGCACAGATACGCAGTATTTT
CASSIYSGRGTDTQYF
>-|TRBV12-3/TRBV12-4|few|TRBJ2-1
TGTGCCAGCGCCTGGGTTCGCCCATACAATGAGCAGTTCTTC
CASAWVRPYNEQFF
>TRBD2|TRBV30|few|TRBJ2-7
TGTGCCTGGAGCATCTGGAGCGGGGTTGGCGAGCAGTACTTC
CAWSIWSGVGEQYF
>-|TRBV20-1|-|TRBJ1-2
TGCAGTGCTAGAGAGCCCAGAGGATCTGGCTACACCTTC
CSAREPRGSGYTF
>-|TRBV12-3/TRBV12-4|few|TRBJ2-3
TGTGCCAGCAGTTTCGACAGGCCCGGCACAGATACGCAGTATTTT
CASSFDRPGTDTQYF
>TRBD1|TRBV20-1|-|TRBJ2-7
TGCAGTGCCCCGTCGGGACAGGGTTTTGAGCTGCCCTACGAGCAGTACTTC
CSAPSGQGFELPYEQYF
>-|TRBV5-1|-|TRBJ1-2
TGCGCCAGCAGCTTGGATCAGGGGCCCTATGGCTACACCTTC
CASSLDQGPYGYTF
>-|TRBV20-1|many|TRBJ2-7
TGCAGTGCTAGAGGAGCGGGCCTCTACGAGCAGTACTTC
CSARGAGLYEQYF
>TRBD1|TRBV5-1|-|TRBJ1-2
TGCGCCAGCAGCTTGTTCGGTCCGGGACAGGGAGTATTGGGCTACACCTTC
CASSLFGPGQGVLGYTF
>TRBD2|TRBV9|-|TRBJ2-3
TGTGCCAGCGCACGGACTAGCGGAGCCGATAGCACAGATACGCAGTATTTT
CASARTSGADSTDTQYF
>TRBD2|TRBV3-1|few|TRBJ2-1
TGTGCCAGCAGTTCCTATGGGACTAGCGGGAGGGTCTCCTCCTACAATGAGCAGTTCTTC
CASSSYGTSGRVSSYNEQFF
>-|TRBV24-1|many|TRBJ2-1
TGTGCCACCAGTGATTTGTCCTATGGGGTTACTGAGCAGTTCTTC
CATSDLSYGVTEQFF
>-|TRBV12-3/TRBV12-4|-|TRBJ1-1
TGTGCCACCTCGGGAGGGGGAGTAAGGACTGAAGCTTTCTTT
CATSGGGVRTEAFF
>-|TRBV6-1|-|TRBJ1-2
TGTGCCAGCATCAAATGGGGTTCGGATGGCTACACCTTC
CASIKWGSDGYTF
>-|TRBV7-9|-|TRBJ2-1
TGTGCCAGCAGCCCGATAGCCACCTACAATGAGCAGTTCTTC
CASSPIATYNEQFF
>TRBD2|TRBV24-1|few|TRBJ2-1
TGTGCCACCAGTGACTCTACTAGCGGAAGAAACAATGAGCAGTTCTTC
CATSDSTSGRNNEQFF
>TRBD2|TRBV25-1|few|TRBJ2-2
TGTGCCAGCAGTGAAGGACTAGCGGGAGTCCGAGAGCTGTTTTTT
CASSEGLAGVRELFF
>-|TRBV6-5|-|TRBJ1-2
TGTGCCAGCAGTCCGCGAGGAAGGGGCGGATATAATGGCTACACCTTC
CASSPRGRGGYNGYTF
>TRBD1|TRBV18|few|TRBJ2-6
TGTGCCAGCTCACCATTGGGACAGGGTTCTGGGGCCAACGTCCTGACTTTC
CASSPLGQGSGANVLTF
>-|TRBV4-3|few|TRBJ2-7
TGCGCCAGCAGCCTCGCGTCCCCCGGCGCGTACGAGCAGTACTTC
CASSLASPGAYEQYF
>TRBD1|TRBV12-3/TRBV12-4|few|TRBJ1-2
TGTGCCAGCTCCGTTGGGACAGGCTATGGCTACACCTTC
CASSVGTGYGYTF
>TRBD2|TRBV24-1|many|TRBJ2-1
TGTGCCACCAGTGGGGGGGTTGGTAGCGGGAGAGATTACAATGAGCAGTTCTTC
CATSGGVGSGRDYNEQFF
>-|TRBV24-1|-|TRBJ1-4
TGTGCCACCAGTGACCCGAGGGGGTCGGGTGAAAAACTGTTTTTT
CATSDPRGSGEKLFF
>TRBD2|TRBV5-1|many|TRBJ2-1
TGCGCCAGCAGCGCGGGGACTAGCGGGAGTAATGAGCAGTTCTTC
CASSAGTSGSNEQFF
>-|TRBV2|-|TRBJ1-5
TGTGCCAGCAGAGAGAGCAATCAGCCCCAGCATTTT
CASRESNQPQHF
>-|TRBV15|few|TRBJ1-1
TGTGCCACCAGCAGAGTACCGAACACTGAAGCTTTCTTT
CATSRVPNTEAFF
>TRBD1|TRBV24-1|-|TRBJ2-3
TGTGCCACCTCGGACAGGAGAGGCACAGATACGCAGTATTTT
CATSDRRGTDTQYF
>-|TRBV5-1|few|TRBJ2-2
TGCGCCAGCAGCTCCATGGGGGGAACCGGGGAGCTGTTTTTT
CASSSMGGTGELFF
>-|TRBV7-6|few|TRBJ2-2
TGTGCCAGCAGCTCAACGGCGACAGCGTTCCTGAACACCGGGGAGCTGTTTTTT
CASSSTATAFLNTGELFF
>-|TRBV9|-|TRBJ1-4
TGTGCCAGCAGCGTAGCTTTCGGCAGTAATGAAAAACTGTTTTTT
CASSVAFGSNEKLFF
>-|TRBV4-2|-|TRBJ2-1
TGCGCCAGCAGCCAAGATCCCAGTGCTAGCACAGAGCAGTTCTTC
CASSQDPSASTEQFF
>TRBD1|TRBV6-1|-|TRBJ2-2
TGTGCCAGCAGGGTCGTGAGACAGGGAATCACCGGGGAGCTGTTTTTT
CASRVVRQGITGELFF